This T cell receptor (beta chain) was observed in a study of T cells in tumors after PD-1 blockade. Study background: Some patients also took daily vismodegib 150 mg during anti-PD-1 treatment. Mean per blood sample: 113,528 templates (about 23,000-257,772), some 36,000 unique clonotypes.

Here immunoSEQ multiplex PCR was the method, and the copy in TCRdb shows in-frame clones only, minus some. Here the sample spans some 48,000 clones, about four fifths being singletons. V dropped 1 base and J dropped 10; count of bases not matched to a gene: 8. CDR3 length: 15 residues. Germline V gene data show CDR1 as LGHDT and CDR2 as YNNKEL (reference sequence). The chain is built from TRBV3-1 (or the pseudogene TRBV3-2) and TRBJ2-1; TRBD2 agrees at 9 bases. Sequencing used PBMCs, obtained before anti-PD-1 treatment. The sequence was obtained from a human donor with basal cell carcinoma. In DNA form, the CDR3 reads TGTGCCAGCAGCCAAGGCCAGGGACTAGCAGGAGAGCAGTTCTTC. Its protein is CASSQGQGLAGEQFF.